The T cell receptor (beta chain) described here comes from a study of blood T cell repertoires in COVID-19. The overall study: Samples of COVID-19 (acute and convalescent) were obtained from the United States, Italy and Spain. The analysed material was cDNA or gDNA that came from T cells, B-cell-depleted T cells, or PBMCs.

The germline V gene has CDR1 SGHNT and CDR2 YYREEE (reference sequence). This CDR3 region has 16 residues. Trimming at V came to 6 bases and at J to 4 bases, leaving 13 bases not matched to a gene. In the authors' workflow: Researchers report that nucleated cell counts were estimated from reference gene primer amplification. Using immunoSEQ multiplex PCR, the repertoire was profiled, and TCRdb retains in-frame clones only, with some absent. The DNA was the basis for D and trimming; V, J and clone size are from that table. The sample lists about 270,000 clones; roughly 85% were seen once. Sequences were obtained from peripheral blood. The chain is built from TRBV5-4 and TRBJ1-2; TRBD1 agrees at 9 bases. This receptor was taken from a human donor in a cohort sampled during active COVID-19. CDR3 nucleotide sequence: TGTGCCAGCAAACTTCCAGGGACAGGGACCAGCTATGGCTACACCTTC. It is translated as CASKLPGTGTSYGYTF.